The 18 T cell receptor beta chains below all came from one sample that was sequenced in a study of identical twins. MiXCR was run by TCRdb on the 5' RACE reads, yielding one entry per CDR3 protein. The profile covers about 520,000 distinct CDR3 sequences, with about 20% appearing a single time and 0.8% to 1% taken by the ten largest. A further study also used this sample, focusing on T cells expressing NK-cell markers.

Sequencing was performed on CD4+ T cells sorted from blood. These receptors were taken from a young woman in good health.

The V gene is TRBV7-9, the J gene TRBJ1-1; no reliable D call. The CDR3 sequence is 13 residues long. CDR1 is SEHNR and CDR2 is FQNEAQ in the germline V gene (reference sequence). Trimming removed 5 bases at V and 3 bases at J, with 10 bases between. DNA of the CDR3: TGTGCCAGCAGCGTTACCCGAGACACTGAAGCTTTCTTT. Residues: CASSVTRDTEAFF.

The CDR3 nucleotides are TGTGCCAGCAGCGGACTAGCGGGGGTCAAAAACATTCAGTACTTC. Translating gives CASSGLAGVKNIQYF. The rearrangement uses TRBV6-1 and TRBJ2-4, with 13 bases fitting TRBD2. Germline CDR1 and CDR2: MNHNS and SASEGT. V was clipped by 6 bases and J by 3 bases; unmatched bases: 2. The CDR3 contains 15 residues.

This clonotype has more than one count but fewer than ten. CDR3 nucleotide sequence: TGTGCCAGCAGTTACTGGGACAGGGATGGAGGGGAGCTGTTTTTT. Translated, it gives CASSYWDRDGGELFF. The chain combines TRBV6-2 or TRBV6-3 with TRBJ2-2, with 9 bases aligning to TRBD1. CDR3 size: 15 residues. With 1 base clipped from V and 8 bases from J, the junction kept 5 bases outside the gene matches. From germline, CDR1 is MNHEY and CDR2 SVGEGT.

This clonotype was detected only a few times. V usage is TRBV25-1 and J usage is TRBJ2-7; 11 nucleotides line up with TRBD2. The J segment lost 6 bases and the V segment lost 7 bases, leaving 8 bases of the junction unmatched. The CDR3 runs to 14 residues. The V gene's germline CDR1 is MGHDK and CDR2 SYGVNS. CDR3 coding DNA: TGTGCCAGCATGGTAGCGGGAGGGCCGGGCGAGCAGTACTTC. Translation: CASMVAGGPGEQYF.

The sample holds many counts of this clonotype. CDR3 region: CSVGTGHYGYTF. In DNA, the CDR3 is TGCAGCGTTGGGACAGGCCACTATGGCTACACCTTC. V is TRBV29-1 and J is TRBJ1-2; 7 bases match TRBD1. The CDR3 runs to 12 residues. Germline V gene data show CDR1 as SQVTM and CDR2 as ANQGSEA. The ends lost 4 bases at V and 3 bases at J; junction bases unmatched: 2.

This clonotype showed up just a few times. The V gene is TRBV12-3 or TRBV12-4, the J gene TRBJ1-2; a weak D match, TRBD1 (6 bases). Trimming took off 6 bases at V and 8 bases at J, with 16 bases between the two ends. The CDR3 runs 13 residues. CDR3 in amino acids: CASRNRTVHGYTF. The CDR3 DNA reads TGTGCCAGCAGAAATCGGACAGTACACGGCTACACCTTC.

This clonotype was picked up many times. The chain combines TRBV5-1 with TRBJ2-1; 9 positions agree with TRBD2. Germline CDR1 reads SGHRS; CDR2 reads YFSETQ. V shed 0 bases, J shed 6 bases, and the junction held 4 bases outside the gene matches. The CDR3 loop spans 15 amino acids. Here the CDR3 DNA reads TGCGCCAGCAGCTTGGTAGCGGGAGAGCTCAATGAGCAGTTCTTC. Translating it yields CASSLVAGELNEQFF.

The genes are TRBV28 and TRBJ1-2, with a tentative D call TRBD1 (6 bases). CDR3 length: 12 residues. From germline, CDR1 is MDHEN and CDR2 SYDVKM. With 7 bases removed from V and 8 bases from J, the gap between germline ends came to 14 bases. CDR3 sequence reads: CASTDRFNGYTF. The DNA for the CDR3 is TGTGCCAGCACCGACAGGTTTAACGGCTACACCTTC.

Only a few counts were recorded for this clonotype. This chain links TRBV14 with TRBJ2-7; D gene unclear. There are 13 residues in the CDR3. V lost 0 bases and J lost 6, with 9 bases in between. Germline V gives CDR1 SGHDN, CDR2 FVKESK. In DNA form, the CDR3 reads TGTGCCAGCAGCCAAGATCTGTTAGGCGAGCAGTACTTC. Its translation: CASSQDLLGEQYF. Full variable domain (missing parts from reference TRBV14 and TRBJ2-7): EAGVTQFPSHSVIEKGQTVTLRCDPISGHDNLYWYRRVMGKEIKFLLHFVKESKQDESGMPNNRFLAERTGGTYSTLKVQPAELEDSGVYFCASSQDLLGEQYFGPGTRLTVT.

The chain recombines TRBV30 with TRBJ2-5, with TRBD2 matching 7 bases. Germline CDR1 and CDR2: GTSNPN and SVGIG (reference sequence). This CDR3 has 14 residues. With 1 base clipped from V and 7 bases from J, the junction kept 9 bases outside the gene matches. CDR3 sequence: CAWSGELAIGTQYF. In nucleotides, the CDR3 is TGTGCCTGGAGTGGGGAACTAGCGATAGGGACCCAGTACTTC.

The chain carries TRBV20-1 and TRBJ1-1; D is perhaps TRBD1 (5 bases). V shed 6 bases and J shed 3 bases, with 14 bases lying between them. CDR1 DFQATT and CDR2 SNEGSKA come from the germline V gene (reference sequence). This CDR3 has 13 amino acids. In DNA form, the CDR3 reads TGCAGTGCCGCCGGAGGGGTGGACACTGAAGCTTTCTTT. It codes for CSAAGGVDTEAFF.

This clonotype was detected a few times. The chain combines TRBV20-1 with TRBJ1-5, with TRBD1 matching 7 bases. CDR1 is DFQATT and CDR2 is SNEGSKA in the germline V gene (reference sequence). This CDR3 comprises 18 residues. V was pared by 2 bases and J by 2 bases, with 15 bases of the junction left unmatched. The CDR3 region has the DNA TGCAGTGCTAGAAGGGGGCCACAATCAGACCGAGGCAATCAGCCCCAGCATTTT. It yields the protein CSARRGPQSDRGNQPQHF.

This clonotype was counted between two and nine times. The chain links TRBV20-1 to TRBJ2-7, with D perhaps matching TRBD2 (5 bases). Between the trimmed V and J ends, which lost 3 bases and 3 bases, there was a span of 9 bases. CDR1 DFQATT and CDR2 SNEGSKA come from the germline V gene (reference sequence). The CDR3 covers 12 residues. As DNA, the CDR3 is TGCAGTGCTAGGGGAGTAGACTACGAGCAGTACTTC. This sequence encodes CSARGVDYEQYF.

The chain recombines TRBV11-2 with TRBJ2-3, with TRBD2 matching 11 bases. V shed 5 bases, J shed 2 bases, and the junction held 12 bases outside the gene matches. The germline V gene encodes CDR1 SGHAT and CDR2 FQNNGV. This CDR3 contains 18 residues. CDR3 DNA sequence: TGTGCCAGCAGCCCAACACTACTAGCGGGGGCTGTCACAGATACGCAGTATTTT. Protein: CASSPTLLAGAVTDTQYF.

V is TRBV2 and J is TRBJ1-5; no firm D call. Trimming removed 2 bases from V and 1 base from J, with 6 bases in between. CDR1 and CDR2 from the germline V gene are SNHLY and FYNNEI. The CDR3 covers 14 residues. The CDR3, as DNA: TGTGCCAGCAGTGAAAACTTCAGCAATCAGCCCCAGCATTTT. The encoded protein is CASSENFSNQPQHF.

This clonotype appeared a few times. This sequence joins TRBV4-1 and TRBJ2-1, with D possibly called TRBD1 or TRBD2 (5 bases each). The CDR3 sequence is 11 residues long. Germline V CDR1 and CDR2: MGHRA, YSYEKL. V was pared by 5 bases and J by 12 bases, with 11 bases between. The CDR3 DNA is TGCGCCAGCAGCGTACACGGGGCGCAGTTCTTC. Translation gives CASSVHGAQFF.

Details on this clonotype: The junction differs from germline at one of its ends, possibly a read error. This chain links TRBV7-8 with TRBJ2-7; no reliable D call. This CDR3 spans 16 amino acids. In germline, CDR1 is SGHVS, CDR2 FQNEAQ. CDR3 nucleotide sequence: TGTACCAGCAGCTTATTGGTAACGGTCACCTCCTACGAGCAGTACTTC. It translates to CTSSLLVTVTSYEQYF.

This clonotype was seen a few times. The CDR3 DNA reads TGTGCCAGCAGCTCGGGAGTGTTGGGCAATGAGCAGTTCTTC. This sequence encodes CASSSGVLGNEQFF. The V and J genes are TRBV11-2 and TRBJ2-1; D perhaps matches TRBD2 (6 bases). The CDR3 runs to 14 residues. Germline-derived CDR1 and CDR2 are SGHAT and FQNNGV. V was clipped by 4 bases and J by 6 bases, with 13 bases between them.